The 7 T cell receptor beta chains below come from one sample, sequenced in a study of blood T cell repertoires in COVID-19 (dated by TCRdb to about 2020). To prepare the library, the immunoSEQ multiplex PCR assay was applied. TCRdb retrieved this table from immuneACCESS and kept in-frame rearrangements only. Not all clones are present; in checked studies, unresolved V genes account for under half, and no reason is known for the remainder. This sample lists 350,000 to 450,000 clones; approximately 86% were detected once. The top ten hold less than 3.5% of the sample. Sequencing input: peripheral blood. The receptors shown here come from a human donor in a cohort sampled during active COVID-19.

The genes are TRBV29-1 and TRBJ1-1; TRBD1 matches 7 bases. CDR3 length equals 15 residues. Losses at the gene ends were 0 bases for V and 5 bases for J; bases not matched to a gene: 9. Germline-derived CDR1 and CDR2 are SQVTM and ANQGSEA. CDR3 amino acids: CSVEDLRQGGTEAFF. CDR3 in DNA: TGCAGCGTTGAAGATCTGAGACAGGGCGGGACTGAAGCTTTCTTT.

CDR3 amino acids: CASSVTGHYGYTF. For the CDR3, the DNA is TGTGCCAGCAGCGTCACAGGGCACTATGGCTACACCTTC. This chain uses TRBV7-2 with TRBJ1-2; TRBD1 might be the D (6 bases). Trimming stripped 5 bases from V and 3 bases from J, with 10 bases between. This CDR3 has 13 residues. Germline V gene sequence: CDR1 SGHTA, CDR2 FQGNSA. The variable domain in full, completed from reference TRBV7-2 and TRBJ1-2, reads GAGVSQSPSNKVTEKGKDVELRCDPISGHTALYWYRQSLGQGLEFLIYFQGNSAPDKSGLPSDRFSAERTGGSVSTLTIQRTQQEDSAVYLCASSVTGHYGYTFGSGTRLTVV.

The rearrangement uses TRBV5-1 and TRBJ2-5; D may be TRBD2 (5 bases). The CDR3 sequence is 14 residues long. The V end was cut by 1 base, the J end by 5 bases, with 12 bases between. Germline CDR1 reads SGHRS; CDR2 reads YFSETQ. CDR3 in amino acids: CASSLSLASETQYF. The CDR3 nucleotides read TGCGCCAGCAGCTTGTCGCTAGCCTCGGAGACCCAGTACTTC. The complete variable domain, with remaining parts taken from reference TRBV5-1 and TRBJ2-5, reads KAGVTQTPRYLIKTRGQQVTLSCSPISGHRSVSWYQQTPGQGLQFLFEYFSETQRNKGNFPGRFSGRQFSNSRSEMNVSTLELGDSALYLCASSLSLASETQYFGPGTRLLVL.

This chain links TRBV5-5 with TRBJ2-7, with D possibly TRBD1 on 6 matching bases. Germline values: CDR1 SGHKS, CDR2 YYEKEE (reference sequence). CDR3 size: 16 residues. With 3 bases removed from V and 3 bases from J, the gap between germline ends came to 19 bases. CDR3 sequence (DNA): TGTGCCAGCAGCTCTCTTAAAAACCCCAGGGGCTACGAGCAGTACTTC. Translating it yields CASSSLKNPRGYEQYF.

This rearrangement joins TRBV30 to TRBJ1-1, with D possibly TRBD1 on 5 matching bases. V was cut by 1 base and J by 4 bases, with 7 bases left in between. Germline-derived CDR1 and CDR2 are GTSNPN and SVGIG (reference sequence). The CDR3 is 12 residues long. CDR3 DNA sequence: TGTGCCTGGAGTGATGACAGCACTGAAGCTTTCTTT. It encodes CAWSDDSTEAFF.

The rearrangement links TRBV7-2 to TRBJ1-2; the D gene is possibly TRBD1 (5 bases). CDR1 and CDR2 from the germline V gene are SGHTA and FQGNSA. Trimming left V 0 bases short and J 8 bases short, with 16 bases between. CDR3 length: 15 amino acids. The CDR3 loop is CASSLAGPGVRGYTF. CDR3 sequence (DNA): TGTGCCAGCAGCTTAGCAGGACCGGGGGTAAGAGGCTACACCTTC. Together with reference TRBV7-2 and TRBJ1-2, the CDR3 gives the full variable domain: GAGVSQSPSNKVTEKGKDVELRCDPISGHTALYWYRQSLGQGLEFLIYFQGNSAPDKSGLPSDRFSAERTGGSVSTLTIQRTQQEDSAVYLCASSLAGPGVRGYTFGSGTRLTVV.

The chain recombines TRBV11-2 with TRBJ2-1; 13 bases map to TRBD2. V lost 4 bases and J lost 7; bases outside the gene matches: 4. The germline gives CDR1 SGHAT, CDR2 FQNNGV. The CDR3 is 15 residues long. The DNA for the CDR3 is TGTGCCAGCAGCTCACTAGCGGGGGGGCGAAATGAGCAGTTCTTC. Protein product: CASSSLAGGRNEQFF. The full variable domain, completed using reference TRBV11-2 and TRBJ2-1, is EAGVAQSPRYKIIEKRQSVAFWCNPISGHATLYWYQQILGQGPKLLIQFQNNGVVDDSQLPKDRFSAERLKGVDSTLKIQPAKLEDSAVYLCASSSLAGGRNEQFFGPGTRLTVL.